Each of the 27 T cell receptor beta chains below was sequenced from the same sample in a study of blood T cells in healthy people across ages. Together with a sample-barcoded 5' primer, a J-beta primer mix was included in a second PCR lasting about 7 to 11 cycles. TCRdb used MiXCR to reprocess the 5' RACE reads, holding one entry per CDR3 protein. Of roughly 700,000 distinct CDR3 sequences detected, around half appear once; the ten largest clones hold about 32%. What was sequenced was blood. All receptors come from a woman aged 55-70 years in good health.

The rearrangement uses TRBV2 and TRBJ2-1, with a possible D match to TRBD2 (5 bases). V lost 8 bases and J lost 2, with 16 bases in between. CDR3 length: 15 amino acids. Germline CDR1 reads SNHLY; CDR2 reads FYNNEI. CDR3 DNA: TGTGCCAGCGGGAGCCGGGGTGCTACCTACAATGAGCAGTTCTTC. Its protein product is CASGSRGATYNEQFF.

J is TRBJ1-2 and V is TRBV27; a weak D match, TRBD1 (5 bases). Germline V gene data show CDR1 as MNHEY and CDR2 as SMNVEV (reference sequence). The CDR3 is 14 amino acids. The V end was cut by 0 bases, the J end by 5 bases, with 10 bases between. The CDR3 spells CASSLSAGLYGYTF. The CDR3 DNA reads as TGTGCCAGCAGTTTATCTGCAGGGTTGTATGGCTACACCTTC.

The V and J genes are TRBV20-1 and TRBJ2-3; 8 bases are a match to TRBD1. The CDR3 runs to 14 residues. Germline-derived CDR1 and CDR2 are DFQATT and SNEGSKA (reference sequence). Trimming cost V 1 base and J 4 bases; bases outside gene matches: 4. CDR3 loop: CSARGQGAADTQYF. DNA for the CDR3: TGCAGTGCTAGAGGGCAGGGGGCTGCAGATACGCAGTATTTT.

The genes are TRBV7-3 and TRBJ2-1; tentatively, D is TRBD2 (6 bases). Germline V gene data show CDR1 as SGHTA and CDR2 as FQGTGA. CDR3 length equals 15 residues. Between the trimmed V and J ends, which lost 5 bases and 1 base, there was a span of 12 bases. CDR3 region: CASSNQAGSYNEQFF. DNA for the CDR3: TGTGCCAGCAGCAATCAAGCGGGTTCCTACAATGAGCAGTTCTTC.

This clonotype has more than one count but fewer than ten. The chain uses TRBV5-1 and TRBJ2-6, with 11 bases fitting TRBD2. Per the germline V gene, CDR1 is SGHRS and CDR2 is YFSETQ. The junction had 0 bases not matched to a gene; V was cut back by 4 bases and J by 0 bases. This CDR3 comprises 16 residues. For the CDR3, the DNA is TGCGCCAGCAGCGGACTAGCGGGCTCTGGGGCCAACGTCCTGACTTTC. This sequence encodes CASSGLAGSGANVLTF.

The rearrangement joins TRBV7-9 to TRBJ1-1, with 7 bases aligning to TRBD1. There are 15 residues in the CDR3. Germline loops: CDR1 SEHNR, CDR2 FQNEAQ (reference sequence). V shed 1 base, J shed 3 bases, and the junction held 5 bases outside the gene matches. The CDR3 DNA reads TGTGCCAGCAGCTTAGGCCCGACAGGGTACACTGAAGCTTTCTTT. Amino acid sequence: CASSLGPTGYTEAFF.

V gene TRBV11-2 combines with J gene TRBJ2-4; D is perhaps TRBD1 (6 bases). The CDR3 sequence is 13 residues long. The V end was cut by 0 bases, the J end by 7 bases, with 7 bases between. Germline loops: CDR1 SGHAT, CDR2 FQNNGV. The CDR3 DNA reads as TGTGCCAGCAGCTTAGAAGGGGGTAACATTCAGTACTTC. It encodes CASSLEGGNIQYF.

This sequence joins TRBV27 and TRBJ1-6; TRBD1 matches 8 bases. This CDR3 has 15 residues. Germline CDR1 is MNHEY and CDR2 is SMNVEV (reference sequence). The trim removed 4 bases at V and 3 bases at J, leaving 2 bases unmatched. The CDR3 DNA follows: TGTGCCAGCAGTTCGGGACAGGTCTATAATTCACCCCTCCACTTT. This codes for CASSSGQVYNSPLHF.

This rearrangement joins TRBV29-1 to TRBJ2-7; D remains unclear. Germline lookup yields CDR1 SQVTM and CDR2 ANQGSEA. V was clipped by 1 base and J by 3 bases, with 4 bases between them. The CDR3 extends over 11 amino acids. The CDR3 nucleotides read TGCAGCGTTGAAGTCTTCTACGAGCAGTACTTC. As protein: CSVEVFYEQYF.

CDR3: CASSWGMRNEQFF. The CDR3 DNA sequence: TGTGCCAGCAGTTGGGGGATGAGAAATGAGCAGTTCTTC. The gene calls are TRBV6-2 or TRBV6-3 and TRBJ2-1; D may correspond to TRBD1 or TRBD2 (5 bases each). Germline CDR1 MNHEY, CDR2 SVGEGT. V gave up 4 bases and J gave up 7 bases, with 11 bases separating them. This CDR3 contains 13 residues.

This clonotype was seen a few times. This rearrangement joins TRBV20-1 to TRBJ2-1, with TRBD2 matching over 9 bases. Germline loops: CDR1 DFQATT, CDR2 SNEGSKA (reference sequence). The CDR3 totals 16 residues. The CDR3 region is CRLERGSGSGYNEQFF. CDR3 DNA sequence: TGCAGGCTCGAGCGTGGTAGCGGGAGTGGTTACAATGAGCAGTTCTTC.

This CDR3 is CASSRPRTSGSWIVHNEQFF. The CDR3, as DNA: TGTGCCAGCAGTCGACCCCGGACTAGCGGGAGTTGGATCGTCCACAATGAGCAGTTCTTC. V gene TRBV6-1 combines with J gene TRBJ2-1, with 13 positions matching TRBD2. This CDR3 has 20 residues. Unmatched junction bases numbered 18, after V lost 5 bases and J lost 5 bases. The V gene's germline CDR1 is MNHNS and CDR2 SASEGT.

In its sample, this clonotype was seen a few times. The V call is TRBV28, the J call TRBJ2-5; a weak D match, TRBD2 (5 bases). The V and J ends lost 2 bases and 13 bases respectively, with 17 bases between them. Germline V lookup: CDR1 MDHEN, CDR2 SYDVKM. The CDR3 sequence is 13 residues long. The CDR3 region is CASSLINGGSSYF. The DNA of the CDR3 is TGTGCCAGCAGTTTAATCAATGGCGGGTCGTCGTACTTC.

This clonotype was counted only a few times. This CDR3 reads CSARDGTTSGRSEQFF. CDR3 bases: TGCAGTGCTAGAGATGGCACGACTAGCGGGAGGAGTGAGCAGTTCTTC. The gene calls are TRBV20-1 and TRBJ2-1, with 13 bases aligning to TRBD2. The CDR3 totals 16 residues. V was pared by 0 bases and J by 9 bases, with 8 bases of the junction left unmatched. Germline V gives CDR1 DFQATT, CDR2 SNEGSKA (reference sequence).

About this clonotype itself: Just one base apart from a much larger clone, this may be a read error. The CDR3 bases are TGTGCCAGCAGCTTCGGCGTTGGACAGGGAACTTATGGCTACACCTTC. The encoded protein is CASSFGVGQGTYGYTF. This chain links TRBV7-2 with TRBJ1-2, with TRBD1 matching 8 bases. CDR3 length: 16 residues. Germline-derived CDR1 and CDR2 are SGHTA and FQGNSA. Germline trimming cut 3 bases from V and 5 bases from J; bases unmatched to any gene: 11. Together with reference TRBV7-2 and TRBJ1-2, the CDR3 gives the full variable domain: GAGVSQSPSNKVTEKGKDVELRCDPISGHTALYWYRQSLGQGLEFLIYFQGNSAPDKSGLPSDRFSAERTGGSVSTLTIQRTQQEDSAVYLCASSFGVGQGTYGYTFGSGTRLTVV.

Turning to this clonotype: A read error may produce the germline difference seen at one junction end. This chain links TRBV14 with TRBJ2-7; tentatively, D is TRBD2 (5 bases). Germline CDR1 reads SGHDN; CDR2 reads FVKESK. The CDR3 sequence is 12 residues long. The CDR3 reads CTSSQEGRRQYF. The CDR3 DNA sequence: TGTACCAGCAGCCAAGAGGGCAGACGCCAGTACTTC.

This clonotype has more than one count but fewer than ten. The chain has TRBV20-1 and TRBJ2-7; tentatively, D is TRBD2 (6 bases). Germline-derived CDR1 and CDR2 are DFQATT and SNEGSKA (reference sequence). The CDR3 loop spans 13 amino acids. Trimming cost V 3 bases and J 1 base, with 10 bases left between them. CDR3 protein: CSARRGLSYEQYF. The DNA for the CDR3 is TGCAGTGCTAGGAGGGGACTTTCCTACGAGCAGTACTTC.

J is TRBJ1-2 and V is TRBV20-1, with D possibly TRBD1 on 6 matching bases. The CDR3 is made up of 13 amino acids. CDR1 DFQATT and CDR2 SNEGSKA come from the germline V gene (reference sequence). The germline V and J ends were trimmed by 3 bases and 8 bases, with 16 bases remaining between them. CDR3 DNA: TGCAGTGCTAGTGGGCGGAGACAGGCGGGCTACACCTTC. It is translated as CSASGRRQAGYTF.

The chain links TRBV7-3 to TRBJ2-3, with D hard to call. The CDR3 has 14 residues. Looked up from germline, CDR1 is SGHTA and CDR2 is FQGTGA. V dropped 5 bases and J dropped 0 bases, with 9 bases sitting between them. The CDR3 bases are TGTGCCAGCAGCCCGACTTCTAGCACAGATACGCAGTATTTT. This sequence encodes CASSPTSSTDTQYF.

The V and J genes are TRBV12-3 or TRBV12-4 and TRBJ2-3; D is ambiguous. Trimming pared 6 bases from V and 7 bases from J, leaving 5 bases between. CDR3 length: 10 residues. This CDR3 is CASRGNTQYF. The CDR3, as DNA: TGTGCCAGCAGGGGCAATACGCAGTATTTT.

Only a few counts were recorded for this clonotype. J is TRBJ1-1 and V is TRBV3-1; D remains unclear. Trimming pared 5 bases from V and 1 base from J, leaving 17 bases between. Germline V gives CDR1 LGHDT, CDR2 YNNKEL (reference sequence). CDR3 length equals 16 residues. The CDR3 loop is CASSYLRTSSNTEAFF. Written as DNA, the CDR3 is TGTGCCAGCAGCTACCTTCGGACCTCCTCGAACACTGAAGCTTTCTTT.

The chain couples TRBV20-1 to TRBJ1-1; D is unresolved. Trimming pared 4 bases from V and 5 bases from J, leaving 17 bases between. Germline V CDR1 and CDR2: DFQATT, SNEGSKA (reference sequence). This CDR3 region has 14 residues. The DNA of the CDR3 is TGCAGTGCTATGTCGGGGATGTCGTGGACTGAAGCTTTCTTT. Translated: CSAMSGMSWTEAFF.

This clonotype was counted a few times. Just one base apart from a much larger clone, this may be a read error. V gene TRBV9 combines with J gene TRBJ2-5, with D unresolved. The CDR3 length is 12 residues. Trimming removed 0 bases from V and 11 bases from J, with 11 bases in between. Germline V gene lookup returns CDR1 SGDLS and CDR2 YYNGEE. The CDR3 nucleotides read TGTGCCAGCAGCGTAGGGGGTAACGGGCAGTACTTC. It specifies CASSVGGNGQYF.

This clonotype was seen more than once but under ten times. J is TRBJ2-7 and V is TRBV20-1; TRBD2 agrees at 9 bases. The assigned J gene may be wrong: the sequence end matches TRBJ2-5 better. Germline V gene data show CDR1 as DFQATT and CDR2 as SNEGSKA (reference sequence). This CDR3 has 17 residues. The CDR3 sequence: CSARDLGLAGYQETQYF. The CDR3 region has the DNA TGCAGTGCTAGAGATCTCGGGCTAGCGGGATACCAAGAGACCCAGTACTTC.

The table lists this clonotype with a few counts. The chain links TRBV29-1 to TRBJ2-3; 7 bases agree with TRBD2. Germline CDR1 and CDR2: SQVTM and ANQGSEA. V lost 8 bases to trimming and J lost 1 base; unmatched junction nucleotides: 9. The CDR3 is 14 amino acids. The CDR3 nucleotides read TGCAGCATGGGAGGGGCTAGCGGCACAGATACGCAGTATTTT. Its protein product is CSMGGASGTDTQYF.

V and J are TRBV5-1 and TRBJ2-3; weak D call: TRBD2 (6 bases). The V end was cut by 5 bases, the J end by 6 bases, with 19 bases between. The CDR3 sequence is 15 residues long. CDR1 SGHRS and CDR2 YFSETQ come from the germline V gene. The DNA of the CDR3 is TGCGCCAGCAGTACTAACGGGAGTCCCACCGATACGCAGTATTTT. Amino acid sequence: CASSTNGSPTDTQYF.

This clonotype was observed a few times. This sequence joins TRBV7-2 and TRBJ2-5; D assignment may be TRBD1 or TRBD2 (5 bases each). This CDR3 contains 14 residues. The germline V gene encodes CDR1 SGHTA and CDR2 FQGNSA. V lost 5 bases and J lost 5, with 15 bases in between. In nucleotides, the CDR3 is TGTGCCAGCAGCCCGGGACGGTCGGTCGAGACCCAGTACTTC. Translated: CASSPGRSVETQYF.